The rows below give T cell receptor beta chains drawn from one sample of a study of blood T cells in healthy people across ages. TCRdb reanalysed the 5' RACE reads using MiXCR and keeps one entry per CDR3 protein. The table includes about 620,000 distinct CDR3 sequences, under 25% detected once. Sequencing input: blood. Receptor source: a man between 65 and 85 years old in good health. The CDR3 runs from the conserved cysteine through the conserved F or W.

CASSNNRAGQETQYF	TRBV5-1	TRBJ2-5
CASSLGTGGAYEQYF	TRBV11-2	TRBJ2-7
CAWSGGSADTQYF	TRBV30	TRBJ2-3
CSASSPSSSSYEQYF	TRBV20-1	TRBJ2-7
CASSYQTSGRQETQYF	TRBV6-6	TRBJ2-5
CASSLLPLTGELFF	TRBV27	TRBJ2-2
CASREDSRSGNTIYF	TRBV28	TRBJ1-3
CASSRQGRKTQYF	TRBV7-2	TRBJ2-5
CASSLAGVGQRNEKLFF	TRBV7-2	TRBJ1-4
CSASPPRGGEKLFF	TRBV20-1	TRBJ1-4
CASRFPGQGGGELFF	TRBV7-3	TRBJ2-2
CATSPKGGISYNEQFF	TRBV15	TRBJ2-1
CSVEQNLGETQYF	TRBV29-1	TRBJ2-5
CAWSVKGQQETQYF	TRBV30	TRBJ2-5
CSVEDPATVEAFF	TRBV29-1	TRBJ1-1
CASSYSAGPGQPQHF	TRBV6-5	TRBJ1-5
CASSFDRGDEQFF	TRBV7-2	-
CASSPSTGFGEQYF	TRBV6-1	-
CASSEGFKRETQYF	TRBV2	TRBJ2-5
CATSRDPGSPDTQYF	TRBV15	TRBJ2-3
CASSDQGSATDTQYF	TRBV3-1	TRBJ2-3
CASSSPPPGSYNEQFF	TRBV6-2/TRBV6-3	-
CASSFGRGVYEQYF	TRBV7-9	TRBJ2-7
CASSQVGEYSGNTIYF	TRBV3-1	TRBJ1-3
CASSPDNEKLFF	TRBV7-9	TRBJ1-4
CASRIAETSADTQYF	TRBV27	TRBJ2-3
CASSDWLADTQYF	TRBV13	TRBJ2-3
CASSLGDRGRGTEAFF	TRBV7-6	TRBJ1-1
CASSVRQGSTDTQYF	TRBV11-3	TRBJ2-3
CSASRTSGRGETQYF	TRBV20-1	TRBJ2-5
CAGRPGQGGETQYF	TRBV28	TRBJ2-5
CASIHRDGSGELFF	TRBV25-1	TRBJ2-2
CASSPDPGEQFF	TRBV18	TRBJ2-1
CSARGSGPQNTEAFF	TRBV20-1	TRBJ1-1
CSARDGLAGGPMYEQYF	TRBV20-1	-
CASSYGTSVIYEQYF	TRBV6-2/TRBV6-3	TRBJ2-7
CASSQGLRGNQPQHF	TRBV3-1	TRBJ1-5
CASSPTPGSGGYTF	TRBV3-1	TRBJ1-2
CASSPQVGTEAFF	TRBV14	TRBJ1-1
CASSKLAGGWETQYF	TRBV3-1	TRBJ2-5
CASSLARWREGGPYEQYF	TRBV7-2	TRBJ2-7
CASTRTGRWGANSPLHF	TRBV27	TRBJ1-6
CASSLASTNNNEQFF	TRBV5-4	TRBJ2-1
CASSYSFQWSGVQTDTQYF	TRBV6-5	TRBJ2-3